The T cell receptor beta chain described here comes from a study of blood T cell repertoires in COVID-19. Study at large: Sample material is recorded as cDNA or gDNA derived from T cells, B-cell-depleted T cells, or PBMCs.

Methods used by the authors: Reference gene primer amplification in the assay estimated nucleated cell counts. Assay: immunoSEQ multiplex PCR; the TCRdb copy retains only in-frame clones and omits some. V and J calls and clone size are copied from that table; D and trimming were computed from the DNA. The sample carries 250,000 to 350,000 clones, about 83% recorded once. The germline V and J ends were trimmed by 4 bases and 1 base, with 15 bases remaining between them. CDR1 and CDR2 (germline): SGDLS, YYNGEE. The CDR3 is 15 amino acids. The TCR comes from a woman in her forties or fifties with acute or convalescent COVID-19. The rearrangement joins TRBV9 to TRBJ2-7, with D maybe TRBD1 (6 bases). The source material was peripheral blood. As DNA, the CDR3 is TGTGCCAGCAGCCGGGACACCACACCATCCTACGAGCAGTACTTC. Translating it yields CASSRDTTPSYEQYF.